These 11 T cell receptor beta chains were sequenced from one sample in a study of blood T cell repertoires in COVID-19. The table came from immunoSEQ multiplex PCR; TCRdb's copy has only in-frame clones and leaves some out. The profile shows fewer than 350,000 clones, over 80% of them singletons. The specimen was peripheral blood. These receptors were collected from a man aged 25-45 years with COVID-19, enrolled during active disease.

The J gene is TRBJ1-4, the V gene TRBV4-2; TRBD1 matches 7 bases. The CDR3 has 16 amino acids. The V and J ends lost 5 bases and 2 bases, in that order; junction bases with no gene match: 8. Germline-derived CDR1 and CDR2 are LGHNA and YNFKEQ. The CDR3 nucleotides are TGTGCCAGCAGCACTCAGGGGGACCGCACTAATGAAAAACTGTTTTTT. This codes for CASSTQGDRTNEKLFF.

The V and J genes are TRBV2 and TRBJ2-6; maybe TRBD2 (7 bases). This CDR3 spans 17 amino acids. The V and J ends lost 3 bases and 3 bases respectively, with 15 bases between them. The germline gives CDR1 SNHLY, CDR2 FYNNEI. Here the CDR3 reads CASSEGGGIGGANVLTF. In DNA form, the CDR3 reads TGTGCCAGCAGTGAGGGAGGGGGAATAGGTGGGGCCAACGTCCTGACTTTC.

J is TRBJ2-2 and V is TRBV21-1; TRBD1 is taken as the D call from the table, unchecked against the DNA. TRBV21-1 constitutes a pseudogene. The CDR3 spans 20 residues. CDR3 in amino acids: CASSKEDPIDRGSVTGELFF. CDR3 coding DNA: TGTGCCAGCAGCAAAGAGGACCCCATTGACAGGGGCTCCGTAACCGGGGAGCTGTTTTTT.

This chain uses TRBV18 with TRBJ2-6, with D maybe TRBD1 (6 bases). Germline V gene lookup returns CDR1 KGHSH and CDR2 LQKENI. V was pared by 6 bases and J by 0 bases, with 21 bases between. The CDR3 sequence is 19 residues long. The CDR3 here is CASSLRDTGSLSGANVLTF. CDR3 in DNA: TGTGCCAGCTCCCTCCGGGACACTGGTTCTCTCTCTGGGGCCAACGTCCTGACTTTC.

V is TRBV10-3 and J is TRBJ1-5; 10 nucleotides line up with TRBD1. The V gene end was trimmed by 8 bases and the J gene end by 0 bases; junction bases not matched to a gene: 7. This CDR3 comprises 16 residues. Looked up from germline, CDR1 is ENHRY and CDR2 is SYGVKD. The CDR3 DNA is TGTGCCATCCTTGGACAGGGGGGGAGTAGCAATCAGCCCCAGCATTTT. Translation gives CAILGQGGSSNQPQHF.

CDR3 residues: CASSSLAGGTDTQYF. The DNA of the CDR3 is TGTGCCAGCAGCTCCCTAGCGGGGGGAACAGATACGCAGTATTTT. The chain combines TRBV5-6 with TRBJ2-3; 11 bases are a match to TRBD2. Per germline, CDR1 SGHDT and CDR2 YYEEEE. This CDR3 is built from 15 residues. After removal of 3 bases from V and 3 bases from J, the junction contained 3 bases not matched to a gene.

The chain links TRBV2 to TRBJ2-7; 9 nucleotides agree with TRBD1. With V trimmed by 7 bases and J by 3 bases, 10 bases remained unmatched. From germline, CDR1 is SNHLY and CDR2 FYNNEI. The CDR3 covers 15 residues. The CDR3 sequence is CASTLIPGQGYEQYF. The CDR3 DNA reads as TGTGCCAGCACTCTGATTCCGGGACAGGGCTACGAGCAGTACTTC.

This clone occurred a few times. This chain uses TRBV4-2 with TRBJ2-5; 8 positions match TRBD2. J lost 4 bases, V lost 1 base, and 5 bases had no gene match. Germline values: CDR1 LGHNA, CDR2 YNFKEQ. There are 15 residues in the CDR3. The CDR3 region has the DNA TGTGCCAGCAGCCAAGGAGCGGGAGATTTAGAGACCCAGTACTTC. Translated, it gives CASSQGAGDLETQYF.

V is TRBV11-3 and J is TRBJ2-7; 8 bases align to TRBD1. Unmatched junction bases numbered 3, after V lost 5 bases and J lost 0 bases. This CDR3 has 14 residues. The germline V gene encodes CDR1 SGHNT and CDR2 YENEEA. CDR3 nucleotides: TGTGCCAGCAGCCTGGGACAGGCCTCCTACGAGCAGTACTTC. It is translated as CASSLGQASYEQYF. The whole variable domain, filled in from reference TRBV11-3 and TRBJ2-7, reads EAGVVQSPRYKIIEKKQPVAFWCNPISGHNTLYWYLQNLGQGPELLIRYENEEAVDDSQLPKDRFSAERLKGVDSTLKIQPAELGDSAVYLCASSLGQASYEQYFGPGTRLTVT.

CDR3 bases: TGTGCCAGCAGCCCTAGCGCGTCCTACGAGCAGTACTTC. This sequence encodes CASSPSASYEQYF. This sequence joins TRBV25-1 and TRBJ2-7, with a possible D match to TRBD2 (6 bases). CDR1 MGHDK and CDR2 SYGVNS come from the germline V gene. The ends were cut back, 6 bases at V and 1 base at J, with 10 bases in the middle. This CDR3 is built from 13 residues.

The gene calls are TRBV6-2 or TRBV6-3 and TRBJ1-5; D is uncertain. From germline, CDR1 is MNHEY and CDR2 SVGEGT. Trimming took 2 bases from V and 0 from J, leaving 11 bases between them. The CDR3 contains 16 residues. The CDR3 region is CASSYAAAYSNQPQHF. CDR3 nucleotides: TGTGCCAGCAGTTACGCGGCAGCGTATAGCAATCAGCCCCAGCATTTT.